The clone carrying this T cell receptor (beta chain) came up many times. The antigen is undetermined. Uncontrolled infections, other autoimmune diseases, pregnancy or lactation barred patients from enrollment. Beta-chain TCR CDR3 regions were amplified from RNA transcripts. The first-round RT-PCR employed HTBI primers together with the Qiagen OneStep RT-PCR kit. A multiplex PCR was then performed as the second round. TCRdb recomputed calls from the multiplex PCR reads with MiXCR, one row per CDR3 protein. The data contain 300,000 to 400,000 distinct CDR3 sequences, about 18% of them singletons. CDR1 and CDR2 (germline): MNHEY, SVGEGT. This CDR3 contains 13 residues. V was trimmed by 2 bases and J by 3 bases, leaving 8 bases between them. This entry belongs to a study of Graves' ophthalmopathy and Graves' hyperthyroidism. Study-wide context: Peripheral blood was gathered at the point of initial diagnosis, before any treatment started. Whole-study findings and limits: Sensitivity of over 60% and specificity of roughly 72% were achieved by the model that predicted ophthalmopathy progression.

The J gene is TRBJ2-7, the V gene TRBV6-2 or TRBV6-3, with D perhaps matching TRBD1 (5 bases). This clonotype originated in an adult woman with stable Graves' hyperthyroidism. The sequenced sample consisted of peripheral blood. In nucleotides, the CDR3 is TGTGCCAGCAGTTACGACAGTTACTACGAGCAGTACTTC. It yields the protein CASSYDSYYEQYF.